This T cell receptor (beta chain) was sequenced during a study of OX40 agonist ivuxolimab in advanced cancers. CDR3 size: 14 residues. Germline values: CDR1 MNHEY, CDR2 SVGAGI. Trimming removed 0 bases from V and 3 bases from J, with 8 bases in between. Produced via immunoSEQ multiplex PCR; TCRdb's table is partial and in-frame only. Counted here are about 69,000 clones, over 65% occurring once; the ten biggest clones make up over 5%. The gene calls are TRBV6-5 and TRBJ1-1, with TRBD1 as a possible D gene (6 bases). The material was CD4+ or CD8+ T cells sorted from blood, obtained in a trial of the OX40 agonist ivuxolimab. The source is an adult with an advanced solid tumor such as melanoma, head and neck, liver or kidney cancer. CDR3 bases: TGTGCCAGCAGTTACTCGGGGGGGCACACTGAAGCTTTCTTT. Amino acids: CASSYSGGHTEAFF.